This T cell receptor beta chain was obtained from a study of cytomegalovirus exposure and HLA in healthy donors. Study-level points and caveats: Both high specificity and high sensitivity reportedly marked the classifier's diagnosis of cytomegalovirus status. Whilst most TCR sequences proved rare, a subset of public TCRs occurred across many donors. Subsequent analysis of the roughly 120 validation repertoires found a tendency for first-cohort TCR clusters to co-occur.

CDR1 and CDR2 (germline): SGHAT, FQNNGV. Trimming removed 3 bases from V and 4 bases from J; junction bases left unmatched: 7. CDR3 length equals 16 residues. Points on this clone: Its antigen is unidentified.

Sequencing was performed with immunoSEQ multiplex PCR; in TCRdb, only in-frame clones are kept and a portion is missing. The sample carries a few hundred thousand clones, just over 85% recorded once. Sequenced sample: PBMCs. The chain is built from TRBV11-2 and TRBJ2-3; 10 positions match TRBD1. This TCR derives from a woman aged 18-30 years in good health and CMV-seronegative. For the CDR3, the DNA is TGTGCCAGCAGCTTCCTCGGGACAGGGGTAGCAGATACGCAGTATTTT. Translation gives CASSFLGTGVADTQYF.